These 3 T cell receptor beta chains were all obtained from the same sample, sequenced in a study of PD-1 blockade in classical Hodgkin lymphoma. Noted time point: cycle 4 day 1 (C4D1), after six to seven weeks of nivolumab. Every patient relapsed after autologous stem cell transplantation, and brentuximab vedotin exposure varied. Profiled with immunoSEQ multiplex PCR; TCRdb holds only in-frame clones, not every one. This table holds approximately 61,000 clones, 70% to 90% found once. The sequenced sample was peripheral blood mononuclear cells (PBMCs), obtained before the fourth cycle of nivolumab. All receptors derive from a human donor with classical Hodgkin lymphoma.

This chain connects TRBV5-1 to TRBJ1-1; unclear D gene. The CDR3 contains 15 residues. With 0 bases removed from V and 2 bases from J, the gap between germline ends came to 11 bases. Germline loops: CDR1 SGHRS, CDR2 YFSETQ. The CDR3 DNA follows: TGCGCCAGCAGCTTGGTGCAGAACGTTAACACTGAAGCTTTCTTT. Translating it yields CASSLVQNVNTEAFF.

The V call is TRBV6-1, the J call TRBJ2-4, with D possibly being TRBD2 (6 bases). Germline CDR1 reads MNHNS; CDR2 reads SASEGT. CDR3 length: 18 residues. The germline V and J ends were trimmed by 0 bases and 0 bases, with 15 bases remaining between them. CDR3 loop: CASSEALRGGLAKNIQYF. The CDR3 nucleotides read TGTGCCAGCAGTGAAGCGCTTCGAGGAGGGCTAGCCAAAAACATTCAGTACTTC.

This clone occurred once. V gene TRBV9 combines with J gene TRBJ2-7, with TRBD1 matching 7 bases. V was clipped by 0 bases and J by 2 bases; unmatched bases: 2. This CDR3 is 14 amino acids long. Germline CDR1 is SGDLS and CDR2 is YYNGEE. DNA of the CDR3: TGTGCCAGCAGCGTAGGGGACAGTCCCTACGAGCAGTACTTC. Its translation: CASSVGDSPYEQYF.